Below are 17 T cell receptor beta chains sequenced from a single sample in a study of neoadjuvant anti-PD-1 for oral cavity cancer. Time point reported: after neoadjuvant nivolumab, at surgical resection. Clones were read by immunoSEQ multiplex PCR, and TCRdb kept only the in-frame ones, dropping some. The sample contains about 32,000 clones, roughly 79% of which appear only once. This sample comprised PBMCs, obtained after nivolumab (anti-PD-1) treatment. The receptors come from a person aged 35 to 85 with oral cavity squamous cell carcinoma.

CDR3 nucleotides: TGTGCCAGCAGCTTGGGAGGGACCTCCTACGAGCAGTACTTC. Amino acids: CASSLGGTSYEQYF. The chain joins TRBV7-9 to TRBJ2-7, with 7 bases aligning to TRBD2. Germline V gene data show CDR1 as SEHNR and CDR2 as FQNEAQ (reference sequence). The V gene end was trimmed by 3 bases and the J gene end by 0 bases; junction bases not matched to a gene: 2. There are 14 residues in the CDR3.

The chain is built from TRBV10-2 and TRBJ1-2, with D unclear. The germline CDR1 and CDR2 sequences are WSHSY and SAAADI. The CDR3 contains 13 residues. V gave up 5 bases and J gave up 3 bases, with 10 bases separating them. CDR3 DNA sequence: TGCGCCAGCAGTTATTTGGTCGACTATGGCTACACCTTC. Protein product: CASSYLVDYGYTF.

This clone was seen a handful of times. The rearrangement joins TRBV6-1 to TRBJ2-7; 8 bases match TRBD1. Trimming removed 5 bases from V and 3 bases from J; junction bases left unmatched: 9. CDR1 MNHNS and CDR2 SASEGT come from the germline V gene. The CDR3 loop spans 15 amino acids. CDR3 nucleotide sequence: TGTGCCAGCAGTCCAGGACAGGGAGGTTTCTACGAGCAGTACTTC. Its protein is CASSPGQGGFYEQYF.

DNA for the CDR3: TGTGCCAGCAGCTTCACGCCTGCGGAGCTGTTTTTT. Translated: CASSFTPAELFF. The chain is built from TRBV7-9 and TRBJ2-2, with D unclear. CDR3 length: 12 amino acids. V lost 3 bases and J 10 bases, leaving 9 bases between the germline ends. Germline V gene lookup returns CDR1 SEHNR and CDR2 FQNEAQ (reference sequence).

The chain uses TRBV19 and TRBJ1-5; possibly TRBD1 for D (5 bases). The CDR3 length is 15 residues. Deletions cut 1 base from V and 1 base from J, with 8 bases between. Germline loops: CDR1 LNHDA, CDR2 SQIVND (reference sequence). CDR3 sequence (DNA): TGTGCCAGTAGTATAGTCGGGGGGAGCAATCAGCCCCAGCATTTT. It translates to CASSIVGGSNQPQHF.

The gene calls are TRBV11-2 and TRBJ1-6; D not resolved. The CDR3 has 13 residues. V lost 3 bases and J lost 10, with 10 bases in between. Germline V gene lookup returns CDR1 SGHAT and CDR2 FQNNGV. The CDR3 DNA reads TGTGCCAGCAGCTTGGGTGCTGGATCACCCCTCCACTTT. Its protein product is CASSLGAGSPLHF.

V gene TRBV2 combines with J gene TRBJ2-6; maybe TRBD1 (6 bases). CDR1 and CDR2 (germline): SNHLY, FYNNEI. V lost 8 bases and J lost 0, with 11 bases in between. The CDR3 loop spans 15 amino acids. In nucleotides, the CDR3 is TGTGCCAGCGCAGGGGAGCTCTCTGGGGCCAACGTCCTGACTTTC. It translates to CASAGELSGANVLTF.

A word on this clone: Without the conserved terminal phenylalanine or tryptophan, this CDR3 likely stems from a read error. This chain links TRBV30 with TRBJ2-7; D is uncertain. This CDR3 comprises 16 residues. Trimming removed 2 bases at V and 3 bases at J, with 20 bases between. From germline, CDR1 is GTSNPN and CDR2 SVGIG (reference sequence). CDR3 residues: CAWSTLKAGRNYEQYS. In nucleotides, the CDR3 is TGTGCCTGGAGTACCTTGAAGGCAGGAAGGAACTACGAGCAGTACTCC.

This chain uses TRBV7-2 with TRBJ1-3; D unclear. The V end lost 5 bases, the J end lost 5 bases, and 4 bases lay between the germline ends. CDR1 and CDR2 from the germline V gene are SGHTA and FQGNSA. The CDR3 loop spans 11 amino acids. This chain's CDR3 is CASSGRNTIYF. CDR3 sequence (DNA): TGTGCCAGCAGCGGACGAAACACCATATATTTT. Full variable domain (missing parts from reference TRBV7-2 and TRBJ1-3): GAGVSQSPSNKVTEKGKDVELRCDPISGHTALYWYRQSLGQGLEFLIYFQGNSAPDKSGLPSDRFSAERTGGSVSTLTIQRTQQEDSAVYLCASSGRNTIYFGEGSWLTVV.

The chain is built from TRBV9 and TRBJ2-5, with TRBD2 matching over 12 bases. The J call may be wrong; the DNA end is better matched by TRBJ2-7. There are 16 residues in the CDR3. Germline assignment: CDR1 SGDLS and CDR2 YYNGEE. CDR3: CASSVEASGGAYEQYF. The CDR3 DNA reads TGTGCCAGCAGCGTAGAAGCTAGCGGGGGGGCCTACGAGCAGTACTTC.

The CDR3 loop reads CATSRDKAVSYGYTF. DNA for the CDR3: TGTGCCACCAGCAGAGATAAGGCGGTTAGCTATGGCTACACCTTC. This rearrangement joins TRBV15 to TRBJ1-2; D not certain. CDR1 is LNHNV, CDR2 YYDKDF, per germline (reference sequence). V was trimmed by 0 bases and J by 4 bases, leaving 12 bases between them. This CDR3 comprises 15 residues.

The genes are TRBV19 and TRBJ1-5; tentatively, D is TRBD1 (5 bases). The ends were cut back, 0 bases at V and 11 bases at J, with 11 bases in the middle. Per the germline V gene, CDR1 is LNHDA and CDR2 is SQIVND (reference sequence). The CDR3 loop spans 13 amino acids. The CDR3 region has the DNA TGTGCCAGTAGTATAGATGGGGCTGGAGCCCAGCATTTT. Encoded protein: CASSIDGAGAQHF.

The V call is TRBV7-6, the J call TRBJ2-7, with no clear D. Looked up from germline, CDR1 is SGHVS and CDR2 is FNYEAQ. V lost 0 bases to trimming and J lost 2 bases, with 5 bases between them. The CDR3 length is 13 residues. In DNA form, the CDR3 reads TGTGCCAGCAGCTTAGCGGGAACCTACGAGCAGTACTTC. Its protein is CASSLAGTYEQYF.

The chain joins TRBV19 to TRBJ1-2, with D possibly TRBD1 on 6 matching bases. With 0 bases removed from V and 6 bases from J, the gap between germline ends came to 11 bases. This CDR3 has 14 residues. CDR1 and CDR2 from the germline V gene are LNHDA and SQIVND (reference sequence). The CDR3 region is CASSIESRGHGYTF. CDR3 nucleotide sequence: TGTGCCAGTAGTATAGAGAGCAGGGGCCATGGCTACACCTTC.

This clone appeared a few times. The V call is TRBV9, the J call TRBJ1-6; 10 bases match TRBD1. CDR1 SGDLS and CDR2 YYNGEE come from the germline V gene. With V trimmed by 3 bases and J by 5 bases, 5 bases remained unmatched. The CDR3 has 16 residues. CDR3 in DNA: TGTGCCAGCAGCGGGCGCGGACAGGGGGATAATTCACCCCTCCACTTT. It encodes CASSGRGQGDNSPLHF.

The chain is built from TRBV12-5 and TRBJ1-5, with D unresolved. CDR3 length: 13 amino acids. Trimming cost V 6 bases and J 3 bases, with 9 bases left between them. Per germline, CDR1 LGHNT and CDR2 FRNRAP. The CDR3, as DNA: TGTGCTAGTGGGACAATTACCAATCAGCCCCAGCATTTT. Translated, it gives CASGTITNQPQHF.

The chain employs TRBV28 and TRBJ2-2; 7 bases align to TRBD1. Germline CDR1 is MDHEN and CDR2 is SYDVKM. V trimming: 0 bases; J trimming: 4 bases; junction bases outside the gene matches: 2. The CDR3 spans 15 residues. CDR3 in DNA: TGTGCCAGCAGTTTATGGGCAGGGGGCACCGGGGAGCTGTTTTTT. It codes for CASSLWAGGTGELFF.